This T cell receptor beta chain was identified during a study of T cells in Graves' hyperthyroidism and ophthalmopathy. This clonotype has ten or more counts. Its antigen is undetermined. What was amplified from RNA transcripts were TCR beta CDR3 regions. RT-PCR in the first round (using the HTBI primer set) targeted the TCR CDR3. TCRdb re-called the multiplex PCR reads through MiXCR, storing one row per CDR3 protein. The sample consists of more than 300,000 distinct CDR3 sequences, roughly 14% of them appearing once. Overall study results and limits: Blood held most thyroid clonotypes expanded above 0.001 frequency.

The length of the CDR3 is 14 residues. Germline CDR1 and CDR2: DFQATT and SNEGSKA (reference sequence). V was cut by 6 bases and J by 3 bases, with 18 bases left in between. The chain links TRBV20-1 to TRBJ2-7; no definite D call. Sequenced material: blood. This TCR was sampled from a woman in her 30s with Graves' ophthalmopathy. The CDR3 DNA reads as TGCAGTGCCCCCCCGACGCGTGGGGACTACGAGCAGTACTTC. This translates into CSAPPTRGDYEQYF.